A selection of T cell receptor beta chains follows, all from one sample in a study of T cells in Graves' hyperthyroidism and ophthalmopathy. TCRdb re-called the multiplex PCR reads through MiXCR, storing one row per CDR3 protein. The table includes hundreds of thousands of distinct CDR3 sequences, roughly 15% detected once. Sequences were obtained from blood. The receptor set was obtained from a woman between 50 and 59 years old with Graves' ophthalmopathy. Both conserved end residues are part of each CDR3. A D gene is named only where the DNA matches it firmly. Not all rows give a size; the values are once, few, many and, for expanded clones, a class.

TRBV7-2,-,many,TRBJ2-1,CASSWTFYNEQFF,TGTGCCAGCAGCTGGACCTTTTACAATGAGCAGTTCTTC
TRBV3-1,-,many,TRBJ2-1,CASSQDLVNEQFF,TGTGCCAGCAGCCAAGACCTAGTCAATGAGCAGTTCTTC
TRBV28,-,many,TRBJ2-7,CASSLWGGNSYEQYF,TGTGCCAGCAGTTTATGGGGCGGGAACTCCTACGAGCAGTACTTC
TRBV18,-,many,TRBJ1-1,CASSPRQDLQNTEAFF,TGTGCCAGCTCACCAAGACAGGACCTACAGAACACTGAAGCTTTCTTT
TRBV9,-,many,TRBJ2-3,CASSVEGVRTDTQYF,TGTGCCAGCAGCGTAGAGGGTGTGCGCACAGATACGCAGTATTTT
TRBV29-1,-,many,TRBJ2-1,CSVEGGHWGSIQGEQFF,TGCAGCGTTGAAGGGGGTCACTGGGGGAGTATTCAGGGGGAGCAGTTCTTC
TRBV15,-,few,TRBJ1-5,CATSWGQGPNQPQHF,TGTGCCACCAGCTGGGGACAAGGCCCGAATCAGCCCCAGCATTTT
TRBV29-1,-,few,TRBJ1-5,CSVSIRGGINQPQHF,TGCAGCGTTTCTATCCGGGGAGGGATCAATCAGCCCCAGCATTTT
TRBV19,-,-,TRBJ1-1,CASSNHKRYTEAFF,TGTGCCAGTAGTAACCATAAAAGGTACACTGAAGCTTTCTTT
TRBV14,-,-,TRBJ1-2,CASSPDDIGFTF,TGTGCCAGCAGCCCGGACGATATTGGGTTCACCTTC
TRBV30,-,many,TRBJ2-7,CAWSVLPRDEQYF,TGTGCCTGGAGTGTACTCCCCCGGGACGAGCAGTACTTC
TRBV20-1,TRBD1,few,TRBJ1-5,CSASGTGSVNQPQHF,TGCAGTGCTAGTGGGACAGGGAGTGTAAATCAGCCCCAGCATTTT
TRBV7-9,-,-,TRBJ2-5,CASSLPPTKETQYF,TGTGCCAGCAGCTTACCCCCCACGAAAGAGACCCAGTACTTC
TRBV19,-,-,TRBJ1-2,CASRGDRNYGYTF,TGTGCCAGTAGGGGAGACAGAAACTATGGCTACACCTTC
TRBV6-2/TRBV6-3,-,many,TRBJ1-1,CASTDRLPGNTEAFF,TGTGCCAGCACCGACAGACTACCCGGGAACACTGAAGCTTTCTTT
TRBV20-1,-,few,TRBJ2-2,CSARDRIKNTGELFF,TGCAGTGCTAGGGACAGAATAAAGAACACCGGGGAGCTGTTTTTT
TRBV9,TRBD2,few,TRBJ2-7,CASSVAASGPTYEQYF,TGTGCCAGCAGCGTAGCGGCTAGCGGGCCAACCTACGAGCAGTACTTC
TRBV28,TRBD2,many,TRBJ2-5,CASSLGQLAGVQETQYF,TGTGCCAGCTCCCTGGGCCAACTAGCGGGAGTTCAAGAGACCCAGTACTTC
TRBV5-1,TRBD1,many,TRBJ2-5,CASSVGQYQETQYF,TGCGCCAGCAGCGTGGGACAGTACCAAGAGACCCAGTACTTC
TRBV20-1,-,few,TRBJ2-2,CSARDLGYGELFF,TGCAGTGCTAGAGATCTGGGGTACGGGGAGCTGTTTTTT
TRBV7-8,TRBD2,many,TRBJ2-3,CASSLGLAGRDTQYF,TGTGCCAGCAGCCTCGGACTAGCGGGACGGGATACGCAGTATTTT
TRBV19,-,-,TRBJ2-1,CTSTIHLGSYNEQFF,TGTACCAGTACCATACACCTGGGGTCCTACAATGAGCAGTTCTTC
TRBV7-6,TRBD2,many,TRBJ2-3,CASSLASGKSDTQYF,TGTGCCAGCAGCTTAGCTAGCGGGAAGTCAGATACGCAGTATTTT
TRBV19,TRBD1,-,TRBJ1-2,CASSLQRMGQGDHYGYTF,TGTGCCAGTAGTTTACAACGCATGGGACAGGGAGACCACTATGGCTACACCTTC
TRBV9,-,many,TRBJ2-7,CASSSGPGSSYEQYF,TGTGCCAGCAGCTCCGGTCCCGGGAGCTCCTACGAGCAGTACTTC
TRBV7-9,-,many,TRBJ1-1,CASSFGGVGAFF,TGTGCCAGCAGCTTTGGGGGAGTGGGAGCTTTCTTT
TRBV24-1,-,-,TRBJ2-5,CATSDPGTAGETQYF,TGTGCCACCAGTGACCCCGGGACAGCGGGAGAGACCCAGTACTTC
TRBV7-3,-,many,TRBJ2-2,CASSLIGAGELFF,TGTGCCAGCAGCTTAATAGGGGCCGGGGAGCTGTTTTTT
TRBV3-1,-,-,TRBJ2-5,CASSQAEHRQETQYF,TGTGCCAGCAGCCAAGCGGAGCACCGCCAAGAGACCCAGTACTTC
TRBV20-1,TRBD2,-,TRBJ2-5,CSVTPLAGVGETQYF,TGCAGTGTTACCCCACTAGCGGGAGTGGGAGAGACCCAGTACTTC
TRBV5-1,TRBD2,many,TRBJ2-1,CASSPPSGDSYNEQFF,TGCGCCAGCAGCCCGCCTAGCGGTGACTCCTACAATGAGCAGTTCTTC
TRBV2,TRBD2,many,TRBJ2-4,CASKKPGQRISGRIYFNIQYF,TGTGCCAGCAAGAAACCGGGACAGCGTATTAGCGGGAGGATTTATTTCAACATTCAGTACTTC
TRBV3-1,-,many,TRBJ1-1,CASSQASSPKKTEAFF,TGTGCCAGCAGCCAAGCTTCATCGCCCAAAAAAACTGAAGCTTTCTTT
TRBV27,TRBD2,-,TRBJ2-1,CASSSFSGGEGYHEQFF,TGTGCCAGCAGTTCCTTTAGTGGGGGGGAGGGCTACCATGAGCAGTTCTTC